Listed here are 16 T cell receptor beta chains from one sample, sequenced in a study of Graves' ophthalmopathy and Graves' hyperthyroidism (dated by TCRdb to the late 2010s). Sequencing instrument: Illumina HiSeq 2000. For repertoire sequencing, the TCR beta CDR3 regions were amplified from RNA transcripts. The first round was an RT-PCR using HTBI primers with the Qiagen OneStep RT-PCR kit, and this first round was followed by a second-round multiplex PCR, then size selection and purification. The public sequencing data were trimmed at Q25 with fastp and processed into clonotypes with MiXCR by TCRdb, which kept only in-frame beta chains. Rows with a matching CDR3 protein are joined into one entry that keeps the most common DNA and genes. For this sample there are just over 400,000 distinct CDR3 sequences; under 25% appear just once. The leading ten clones occupy roughly 3.2% of the sample. Sequencing input: peripheral blood. These receptors were collected from a woman aged 18-29 years with stable Graves' hyperthyroidism. Donor details come from another sample of the same person, matched by shared clones.

V usage is TRBV12-3 or TRBV12-4 and J usage is TRBJ1-2; D possibly corresponds to TRBD1 (6 bases). The CDR3 has 15 amino acids. V lost 3 bases and J 7 bases, leaving 18 bases between the germline ends. The CDR3 coding sequence is TGTGCCAGCAGTTTCGACAGGCGTGGGAGGCTTGGCTACACCTTC. Its translation is CASSFDRRGRLGYTF.

This clonotype was picked up a small number of times. V is TRBV20-1 and J is TRBJ2-7; TRBD1 might be the D (5 bases). The CDR3 extends over 11 amino acids. Germline assignment: CDR1 DFQATT and CDR2 SNEGSKA (reference sequence). Trimming cost V 5 bases and J 7 bases, with 12 bases left between them. The CDR3 region is CSAGRGLEQYF. The CDR3 bases are TGCAGTGCTGGAAGGGGTTTGGAGCAGTACTTC.

In its sample, this clonotype was seen a few times. The chain couples TRBV3-1 to TRBJ1-1, with 9 bases matching TRBD1. Looked up from germline, CDR1 is LGHDT and CDR2 is YNNKEL (reference sequence). Trimming took 1 base from V and 4 from J; bases not matched to a gene: 1. This CDR3 is 14 amino acids long. The CDR3 here is CASSQGQGGTEAFF. CDR3 DNA: TGTGCCAGCAGCCAAGGACAGGGGGGCACTGAAGCTTTCTTT.

This clonotype has more than one count but fewer than ten. The rearrangement links TRBV28 to TRBJ1-2; D is uncertain. V shed 5 bases and J shed 9 bases, with 16 bases lying between them. CDR3 length: 13 residues. Germline assignment: CDR1 MDHEN and CDR2 SYDVKM. CDR3 region: CASSQWSTGSYTF. The CDR3 bases are TGTGCCAGCAGTCAATGGTCGACGGGGAGCTACACCTTC.

The chain combines TRBV7-2 with TRBJ2-7; 11 bases match TRBD2. With V trimmed by 5 bases and J by 2 bases, 8 bases remained unmatched. Germline loops: CDR1 SGHTA, CDR2 FQGNSA. This CDR3 comprises 16 residues. The DNA for the CDR3 is TGTGCCAGCAGCCTGATTAGCGGGAGGGCCCCCTACGAGCAGTACTTC. Its translation: CASSLISGRAPYEQYF.

This chain connects TRBV12-3 or TRBV12-4 to TRBJ2-7; weak D call: TRBD1 (5 bases). V gave up 1 base and J gave up 5 bases, with 12 bases separating them. The CDR3 spans 14 residues. The CDR3 region has the DNA TGTGCCAGCAGTTTAGGCCAGGGTAGGCACGAGCAGTACTTC. This translates into CASSLGQGRHEQYF.

This clonotype came up many times. V is TRBV12-5 and J is TRBJ1-2; D gene uncertain. This CDR3 has 14 amino acids. Germline loops: CDR1 LGHNT, CDR2 FRNRAP. V gave up 6 bases and J gave up 7 bases, with 18 bases separating them. This CDR3 is CASGLKSGNGGYTF. The CDR3 region has the DNA TGTGCTAGTGGCCTCAAATCAGGAAATGGTGGCTACACCTTC. Complete variable domain (other parts from reference TRBV12-5 and TRBJ1-2): DARVTQTPRHKVTEMGQEVTMRCQPILGHNTVFWYRQTMMQGLELLAYFRNRAPLDDSGMPKDRFSAEMPDATLATLKIQPSEPRDSAVYFCASGLKSGNGGYTFGSGTRLTVV.

The V and J genes are TRBV20-1 and TRBJ1-1; TRBD1 agrees at 10 bases. Trimming removed 2 bases from V and 1 base from J; junction bases left unmatched: 7. Germline V CDR1 and CDR2: DFQATT, SNEGSKA (reference sequence). CDR3 size: 16 residues. CDR3 nucleotides: TGCAGTGCTAGAAAGACAGGGGGCAGGGCGAACACTGAAGCTTTCTTT. Translating gives CSARKTGGRANTEAFF.

The sample holds one count of this clonotype. The rearrangement links TRBV2 to TRBJ1-1, with 7 positions matching TRBD1. The CDR3 spans 12 residues. The V gene's germline CDR1 is SNHLY and CDR2 FYNNEI. Trimming took 8 bases from V and 4 from J; bases not matched to a gene: 4. This CDR3 reads CASAAGGTEAFF. CDR3 nucleotides: TGTGCCAGCGCAGCAGGGGGCACTGAAGCTTTCTTT.

This clonotype was observed many times. The chain carries TRBV10-3 and TRBJ2-3, with TRBD2 identical over 7 bases. CDR3 size: 17 residues. Germline V gene data show CDR1 as ENHRY and CDR2 as SYGVKD. V was pared by 1 base and J by 0 bases, with 7 bases of the junction left unmatched. CDR3 bases: TGTGCCATCAGTGAGTTGAGTCTAGCGGTGAGCACAGATACGCAGTATTTT. Translated, it gives CAISELSLAVSTDTQYF.

This clonotype was seen more than once but under ten times. The rearrangement uses TRBV4-2 and TRBJ2-4, with 10 bases fitting TRBD2. Germline-derived CDR1 and CDR2 are LGHNA and YNFKEQ. The CDR3 sequence is 19 residues long. V shed 3 bases, J shed 1 base, and the junction held 12 bases outside the gene matches. The CDR3 DNA is TGTGCCAGCAGCCAGATACGTAGCGGGAGGCCCGATGCCAAAAACATTCAGTACTTC. Its protein product is CASSQIRSGRPDAKNIQYF.

V gene TRBV30 combines with J gene TRBJ1-3; 8 positions match TRBD1. CDR1 and CDR2 (germline): GTSNPN, SVGIG (reference sequence). The junction had 10 bases not matched to a gene; V was cut back by 3 bases and J by 15 bases. The CDR3 runs 12 residues. CDR3 protein: CAWRGGQGSPYF. The CDR3 nucleotides are TGTGCCTGGAGGGGCGGACAGGGTTCCCCATATTTT.

This clonotype was counted at least ten times. The chain employs TRBV20-1 and TRBJ2-7, with 11 bases lining up with TRBD2. Germline lookup yields CDR1 DFQATT and CDR2 SNEGSKA (reference sequence). This CDR3 is built from 14 residues. V gave up 5 bases and J gave up 0 bases; unmatched junction bases: 3. CDR3 loop: CSASGLAVSYEQYF. The CDR3 region has the DNA TGCAGTGCTTCGGGACTAGCGGTCTCCTACGAGCAGTACTTC.

The chain employs TRBV2 and TRBJ1-1; D is possibly TRBD1 (5 bases). The germline CDR1 and CDR2 sequences are SNHLY and FYNNEI. V was clipped by 8 bases and J by 5 bases, with 15 bases between them. This CDR3 has 13 amino acids. The CDR3 bases are TGTGCCAGCGGGGGGTTGGGCGGAACTGAAGCTTTCTTT. It yields the protein CASGGLGGTEAFF.

This clonotype was found many times. The chain uses TRBV19 and TRBJ1-2; the D is unclear. Germline V lookup: CDR1 LNHDA, CDR2 SQIVND (reference sequence). CDR3 length: 13 amino acids. Trimming stripped 3 bases from V and 7 bases from J, with 12 bases between. CDR3 loop: CASSIGISRGYTF. CDR3 DNA sequence: TGTGCCAGTAGTATTGGGATAAGTCGTGGCTACACCTTC.

This clonotype was seen ten or more times. The V and J genes are TRBV20-1 and TRBJ2-7, with D possibly matching TRBD2 (6 bases). This CDR3 region has 14 residues. Germline values: CDR1 DFQATT, CDR2 SNEGSKA (reference sequence). V was shortened by 1 base and J by 2 bases, with 12 bases between the two germline ends. The CDR3 DNA sequence: TGCAGTGCTAGAGCTGATAGCGGCACCTACGAGCAGTACTTC. It yields the protein CSARADSGTYEQYF.